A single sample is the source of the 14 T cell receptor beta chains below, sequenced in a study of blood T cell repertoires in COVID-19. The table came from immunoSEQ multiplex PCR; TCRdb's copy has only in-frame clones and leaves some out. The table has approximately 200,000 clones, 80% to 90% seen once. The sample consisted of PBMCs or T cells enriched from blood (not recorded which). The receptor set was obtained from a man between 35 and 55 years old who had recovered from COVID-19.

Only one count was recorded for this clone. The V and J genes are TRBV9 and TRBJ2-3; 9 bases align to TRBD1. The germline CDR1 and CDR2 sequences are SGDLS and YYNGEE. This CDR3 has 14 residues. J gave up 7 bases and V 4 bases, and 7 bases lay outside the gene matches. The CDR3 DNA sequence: TGTGCCAGCAGCCCCAGGACAGGGGCGAATACGCAGTATTTT. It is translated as CASSPRTGANTQYF. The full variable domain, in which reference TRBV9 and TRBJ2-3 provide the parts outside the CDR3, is DSGVTQTPKHLITATGQRVTLRCSPRSGDLSVYWYQQSLDQGLQFLIQYYNGEERAKGNILERFSAQQFPDLHSELNLSSLELGDSALYFCASSPRTGANTQYFGPGTRLTVL.

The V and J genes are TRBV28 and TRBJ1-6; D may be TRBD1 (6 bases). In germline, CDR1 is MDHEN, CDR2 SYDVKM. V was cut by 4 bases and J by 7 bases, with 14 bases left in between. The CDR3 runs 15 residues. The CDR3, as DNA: TGTGCCAGCAGTTCAGGGGTAGGAGAGAATTCACCCCTCCACTTT. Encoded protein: CASSSGVGENSPLHF.

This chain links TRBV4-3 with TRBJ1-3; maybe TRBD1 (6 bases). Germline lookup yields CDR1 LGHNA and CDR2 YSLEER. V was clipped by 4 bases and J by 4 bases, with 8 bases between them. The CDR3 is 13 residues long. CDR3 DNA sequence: TGCGCCAGCAGCCCAGGGGAAGGAAACACCATATATTTT. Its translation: CASSPGEGNTIYF.

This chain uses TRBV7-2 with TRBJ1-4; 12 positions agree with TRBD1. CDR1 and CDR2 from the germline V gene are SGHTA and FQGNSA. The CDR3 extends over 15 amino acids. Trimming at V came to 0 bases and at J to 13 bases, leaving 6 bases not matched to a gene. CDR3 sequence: CASSLAGQGAPALFF. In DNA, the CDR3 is TGTGCCAGCAGCTTAGCGGGACAGGGGGCACCAGCACTGTTTTTT. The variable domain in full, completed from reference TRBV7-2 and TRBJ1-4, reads GAGVSQSPSNKVTEKGKDVELRCDPISGHTALYWYRQSLGQGLEFLIYFQGNSAPDKSGLPSDRFSAERTGGSVSTLTIQRTQQEDSAVYLCASSLAGQGAPALFFGSGTQLSVL.

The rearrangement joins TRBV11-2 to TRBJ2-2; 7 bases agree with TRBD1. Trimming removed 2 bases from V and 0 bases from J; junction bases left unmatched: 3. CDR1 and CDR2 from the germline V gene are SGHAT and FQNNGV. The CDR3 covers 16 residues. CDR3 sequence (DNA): TGTGCCAGCAGCTTAAGGACAGGCGCGAACACCGGGGAGCTGTTTTTT. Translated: CASSLRTGANTGELFF.

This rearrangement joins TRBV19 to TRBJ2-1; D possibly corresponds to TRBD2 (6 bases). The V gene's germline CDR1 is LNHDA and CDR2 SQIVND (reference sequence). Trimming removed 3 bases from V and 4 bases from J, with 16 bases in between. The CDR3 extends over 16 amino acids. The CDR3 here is CASSIGGQSPYNEQFF. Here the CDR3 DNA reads TGTGCCAGTAGTATTGGAGGGCAATCCCCTTACAATGAGCAGTTCTTC.

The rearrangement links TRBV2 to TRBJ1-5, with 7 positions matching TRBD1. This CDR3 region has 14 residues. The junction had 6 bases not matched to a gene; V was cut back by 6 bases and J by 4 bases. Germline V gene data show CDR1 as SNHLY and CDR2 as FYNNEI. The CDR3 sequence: CASRDRMRNQPQHF. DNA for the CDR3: TGTGCCAGCAGGGACAGGATGAGAAATCAGCCCCAGCATTTT.

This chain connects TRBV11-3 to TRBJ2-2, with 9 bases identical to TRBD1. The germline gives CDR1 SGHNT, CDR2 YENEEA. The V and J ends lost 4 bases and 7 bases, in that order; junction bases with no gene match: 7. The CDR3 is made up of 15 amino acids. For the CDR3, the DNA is TGTGCCAGCAGCTCACTAACAGGGGGCGGCGGGGAGCTGTTTTTT. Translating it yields CASSSLTGGGGELFF.

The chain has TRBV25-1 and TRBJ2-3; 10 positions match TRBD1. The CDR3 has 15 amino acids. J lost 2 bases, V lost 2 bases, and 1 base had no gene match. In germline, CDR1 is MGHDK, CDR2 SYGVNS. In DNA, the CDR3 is TGTGCCAGCAGTGAAGGACAGGGGGTCACAGATACGCAGTATTTT. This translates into CASSEGQGVTDTQYF.

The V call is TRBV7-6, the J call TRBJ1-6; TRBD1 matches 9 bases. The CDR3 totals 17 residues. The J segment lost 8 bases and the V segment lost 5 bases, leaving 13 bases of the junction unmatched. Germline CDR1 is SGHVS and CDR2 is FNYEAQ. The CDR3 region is CASSARYPGQGDSPLHF. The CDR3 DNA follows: TGTGCCAGCAGCGCTCGCTACCCGGGACAGGGAGATTCACCCCTCCACTTT.

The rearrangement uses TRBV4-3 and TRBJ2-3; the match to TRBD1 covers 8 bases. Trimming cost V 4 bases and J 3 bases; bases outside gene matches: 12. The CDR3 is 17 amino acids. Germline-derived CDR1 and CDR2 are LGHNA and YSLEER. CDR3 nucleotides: TGCGCCAGCAGCCTCGGTGGCGACGGACAGGGAACAGATACGCAGTATTTT. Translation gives CASSLGGDGQGTDTQYF.

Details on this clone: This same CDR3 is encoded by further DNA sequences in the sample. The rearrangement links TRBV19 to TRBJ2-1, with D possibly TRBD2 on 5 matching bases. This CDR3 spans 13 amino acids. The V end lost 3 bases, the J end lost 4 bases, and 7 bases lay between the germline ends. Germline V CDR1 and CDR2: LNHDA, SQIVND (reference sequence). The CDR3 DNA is TGTGCCAGTAGTATTAGGGAGTACAATGAGCAGTTCTTC. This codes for CASSIREYNEQFF.

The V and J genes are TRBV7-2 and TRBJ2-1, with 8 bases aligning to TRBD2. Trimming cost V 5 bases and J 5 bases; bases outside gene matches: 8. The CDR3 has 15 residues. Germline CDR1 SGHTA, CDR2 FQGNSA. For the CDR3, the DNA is TGTGCCAGCAGCCTTCGACTAGCGCAAAACAATGAGCAGTTCTTC. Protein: CASSLRLAQNNEQFF. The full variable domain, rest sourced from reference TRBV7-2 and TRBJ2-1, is GAGVSQSPSNKVTEKGKDVELRCDPISGHTALYWYRQSLGQGLEFLIYFQGNSAPDKSGLPSDRFSAERTGGSVSTLTIQRTQQEDSAVYLCASSLRLAQNNEQFFGPGTRLTVL.

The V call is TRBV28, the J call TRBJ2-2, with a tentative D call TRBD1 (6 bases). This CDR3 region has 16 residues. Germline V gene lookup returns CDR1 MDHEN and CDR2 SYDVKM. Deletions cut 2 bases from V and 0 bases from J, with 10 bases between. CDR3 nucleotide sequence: TGTGCCAGCAGTTTACCAGGGGAACCGAACACCGGGGAGCTGTTTTTT. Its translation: CASSLPGEPNTGELFF.